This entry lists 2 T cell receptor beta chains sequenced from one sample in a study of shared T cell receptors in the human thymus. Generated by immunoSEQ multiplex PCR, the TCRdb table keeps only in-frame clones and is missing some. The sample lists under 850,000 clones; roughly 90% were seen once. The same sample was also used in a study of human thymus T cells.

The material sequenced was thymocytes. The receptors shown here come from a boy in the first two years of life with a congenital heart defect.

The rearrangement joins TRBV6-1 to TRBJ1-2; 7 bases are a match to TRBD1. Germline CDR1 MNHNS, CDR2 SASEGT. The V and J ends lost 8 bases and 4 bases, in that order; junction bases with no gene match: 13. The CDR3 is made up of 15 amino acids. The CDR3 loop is CASPCLTGVGYGYTF. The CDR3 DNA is TGTGCCAGCCCTTGCCTAACAGGGGTGGGCTATGGCTACACCTTC.

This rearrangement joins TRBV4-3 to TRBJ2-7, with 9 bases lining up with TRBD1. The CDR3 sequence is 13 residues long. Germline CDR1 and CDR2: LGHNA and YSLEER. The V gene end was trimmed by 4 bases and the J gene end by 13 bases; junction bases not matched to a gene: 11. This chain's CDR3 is CASSLEGGDREYF. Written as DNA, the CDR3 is TGCGCCAGCAGCCTCGAGGGCGGGGACAGGGAATACTTC.